This T cell receptor beta chain was found in a study of beta chain features in type 1 diabetes. V gave up 3 bases and J gave up 5 bases; unmatched junction bases: 9. This CDR3 is 16 amino acids long. Germline lookup yields CDR1 MGHRA and CDR2 YSYEKL. The whole isolated RNA underwent reverse transcription, so sequencing captured expressed TCRB transcripts. The protocol was immunoSEQ multiplex PCR, while the TCRdb copy is restricted to in-frame clones and leaves out a portion. The table records roughly 140,000 clones, about 51% of them present only once. CD45RO/CCR7/CD25/CD127/CD95/CD27 sorting isolated CD4+ naive, central memory, regulatory and stem cell-like memory cells.

This receptor was obtained from a man between 18 and 35 years old in good health. Sequenced: Tregs from blood. This sequence joins TRBV4-1 and TRBJ2-1; 8 bases are a match to TRBD2. The CDR3 DNA is TGCGCCAGCAGCCATATAGGGCGGGGGGCTGACAATGAGCAGTTCTTC. Translated: CASSHIGRGADNEQFF.